What follows are 28 T cell receptor beta chains derived from one specimen sequenced in a study of regulatory T cells in long-lasting Graves disease. Sample time point: persistent/refractory GD, antithyroid drugs over 5 years with positive TRAb. From PBMCs, RNA was extracted and then used to make the TCR library. CDR3 regions were amplified by Arm-PCR using iRepertoire HTBI primers to build TCR beta libraries. MiXCR, run by TCRdb on the multiplex PCR reads, gives a single entry per CDR3 protein. The sample yields approximately 350,000 distinct CDR3 sequences, roughly 24% seen once. Sequenced here: peripheral blood mononuclear cells (PBMCs), sampled when the disease was refractory, from a patient treated with antithyroid drugs. The receptors come from a woman between 40 and 50 years old with Graves disease.

This rearrangement joins TRBV24-1 to TRBJ2-2; the D gene is possibly TRBD1 (5 bases). Trimming cost V 0 bases and J 4 bases, with 11 bases left between them. Germline loops: CDR1 KGHDR, CDR2 SFDVKD. The CDR3 loop spans 16 amino acids. CDR3 sequence (DNA): TGTGCCACCAGTGATTTGGTAACAGGAGCCACCGGGGAGCTGTTTTTT. This sequence encodes CATSDLVTGATGELFF.

This clonotype was counted ten times or more. This chain uses TRBV10-3 with TRBJ2-7; possibly TRBD1 or TRBD2 for D (5 bases each). Germline loops: CDR1 ENHRY, CDR2 SYGVKD. This CDR3 spans 12 amino acids. Trimming shortened V by 10 bases and J by 3 bases, and 13 bases separated the two germline ends. The CDR3 loop reads CATTGRSYEQYF. In nucleotides, the CDR3 is TGTGCCACGACGGGACGGAGCTACGAGCAGTACTTC.

The chain has TRBV7-9 and TRBJ2-2; no reliable D call. The V end lost 1 base, the J end lost 8 bases, and 8 bases lay between the germline ends. Per the germline V gene, CDR1 is SEHNR and CDR2 is FQNEAQ (reference sequence). The CDR3 contains 13 residues. The CDR3: CASSLVVMGELFF. The CDR3, as DNA: TGTGCCAGCAGCTTAGTAGTTATGGGGGAGCTGTTTTTT.

The chain employs TRBV7-8 and TRBJ2-5, with TRBD1 matching over 8 bases. The trim removed 0 bases at V and 2 bases at J, leaving 5 bases unmatched. CDR3 length: 16 amino acids. CDR1 and CDR2 from the germline V gene are SGHVS and FQNEAQ. This chain's CDR3 is CASSLADRVHQETQYF. CDR3 DNA: TGTGCCAGCAGCTTAGCGGACAGGGTCCATCAAGAGACCCAGTACTTC.

This clonotype was counted between two and nine times. V usage is TRBV28 and J usage is TRBJ2-3; TRBD2 matches at 9 bases. The germline CDR1 and CDR2 sequences are MDHEN and SYDVKM. With 4 bases clipped from V and 4 bases from J, the junction kept 6 bases outside the gene matches. This CDR3 region has 15 residues. The CDR3 DNA sequence: TGTGCCAGCAGTTCGGCGGGAGGGCCGTCAGATACGCAGTATTTT. It yields the protein CASSSAGGPSDTQYF.

Many counts were recorded for this clonotype. The rearrangement joins TRBV28 to TRBJ1-1, with D tentatively TRBD1 (6 bases). Germline CDR1 reads MDHEN; CDR2 reads SYDVKM. This CDR3 region has 16 residues. V shed 7 bases and J shed 3 bases, with 21 bases lying between them. CDR3 coding DNA: TGTGCCAGCACCCCTGGGGCTTACAGGGATGACACTGAAGCTTTCTTT. As protein: CASTPGAYRDDTEAFF.

This clonotype was detected many times. V and J are TRBV20-1 and TRBJ2-4; D tentatively reads TRBD1 or TRBD2 (5 bases each). V lost 0 bases to trimming and J lost 8 bases, with 14 bases between them. Per germline, CDR1 DFQATT and CDR2 SNEGSKA (reference sequence). The CDR3 sequence is 14 residues long. CDR3 bases: TGCAGTGCTAGAGATTGGGGCATGCGGGACATTCAGTACTTC. This encodes CSARDWGMRDIQYF.

The chain joins TRBV6-1 to TRBJ1-1; D unclear. The CDR3 is 13 residues long. V shed 2 bases and J shed 11 bases, with 15 bases lying between them. Germline V gene lookup returns CDR1 MNHNS and CDR2 SASEGT. Written as DNA, the CDR3 is TGTGCCAGCAGTGAATTTCTTTGGGAAAGGGCTTTCTTT. Its translation: CASSEFLWERAFF.

This clonotype was picked up a small number of times. This rearrangement joins TRBV20-1 to TRBJ1-2; D not resolved. Germline-derived CDR1 and CDR2 are DFQATT and SNEGSKA (reference sequence). V shed 3 bases and J shed 2 bases, with 10 bases lying between them. The CDR3 sequence is 13 residues long. The CDR3 coding sequence is TGCAGTGCTAGTACCAGTGGAAACTATGGCTACACCTTC. Its translation is CSASTSGNYGYTF.

In its sample, this clonotype was seen many times. The chain recombines TRBV2 with TRBJ1-6; TRBD1 might be the D (6 bases). V dropped 6 bases and J dropped 7 bases, with 16 bases sitting between them. The CDR3 has 15 amino acids. Germline V lookup: CDR1 SNHLY, CDR2 FYNNEI. CDR3 in amino acids: CASREHTGLNSPLHF. The CDR3 DNA reads as TGTGCCAGCAGGGAGCACACAGGGCTAAATTCACCCCTCCACTTT.

The chain recombines TRBV7-9 with TRBJ1-1, with D hard to call. The CDR3 is 14 amino acids. Trimming pared 4 bases from V and 4 bases from J, leaving 13 bases between. CDR1 is SEHNR and CDR2 is FQNEAQ in the germline V gene (reference sequence). In DNA, the CDR3 is TGTGCCAGCAGCTCCTTGCGGGGAGGCACTGAAGCTTTCTTT. Translation gives CASSSLRGGTEAFF.

This clonotype was seen many times. This sequence joins TRBV27 and TRBJ2-7; unclear D gene. Looked up from germline, CDR1 is MNHEY and CDR2 is SMNVEV (reference sequence). CDR3 length equals 11 residues. V lost 7 bases, J lost 0 bases, and 4 bases lay in between. The CDR3 is CASILSYEQYF. CDR3 sequence (DNA): TGTGCCAGCATTCTCTCCTACGAGCAGTACTTC.

This clonotype was observed at least ten times. The chain joins TRBV11-2 to TRBJ2-7, with 7 nucleotides matching TRBD2. J was trimmed by 0 bases and V by 2 bases; bases with no gene match: 4. Germline assignment: CDR1 SGHAT and CDR2 FQNNGV. This CDR3 comprises 15 residues. Here the CDR3 DNA reads TGTGCCAGCAGCTTACTCCGGACTAGCTCCTACGAGCAGTACTTC. Protein product: CASSLLRTSSYEQYF.

The chain has TRBV6-2 or TRBV6-3 and TRBJ2-7, with TRBD1 matching over 9 bases. After removal of 1 base from V and 3 bases from J, the junction contained 7 bases not matched to a gene. CDR3 length equals 16 residues. Germline CDR1 is MNHEY and CDR2 is SVGEGT. The CDR3, as DNA: TGTGCCAGCAGTTACTATCCGGGACAGGGCTTCTACGAGCAGTACTTC. Amino acid sequence: CASSYYPGQGFYEQYF.

This clonotype appeared many times. The chain couples TRBV2 to TRBJ2-5; unclear D gene. The CDR3 totals 15 residues. V shed 2 bases and J shed 5 bases, with 15 bases lying between them. Per germline, CDR1 SNHLY and CDR2 FYNNEI. The CDR3 is CASSESDGSAETQYF. DNA for the CDR3: TGTGCCAGCAGTGAATCCGACGGGTCGGCGGAGACCCAGTACTTC.

The sample holds many counts of this clonotype. V is TRBV6-1 and J is TRBJ2-7; 10 bases line up with TRBD2. CDR1 is MNHNS and CDR2 is SASEGT in the germline V gene. The V gene end was trimmed by 6 bases and the J gene end by 5 bases; junction bases not matched to a gene: 4. This CDR3 is built from 13 residues. CDR3 DNA: TGTGCCAGCAGCCCTAGCGGGAGAGACGAGCAGTACTTC. Translated, it gives CASSPSGRDEQYF.

The chain employs TRBV5-6 and TRBJ2-7, with 10 bases fitting TRBD1. Germline loops: CDR1 SGHDT, CDR2 YYEEEE. The CDR3 extends over 15 amino acids. Trimming at V came to 1 base and at J to 3 bases, leaving 4 bases not matched to a gene. CDR3 residues: CASSLTGTGVYEQYF. The CDR3 DNA is TGTGCCAGCAGCTTGACCGGGACAGGGGTCTACGAGCAGTACTTC.

The rearrangement joins TRBV28 to TRBJ2-3; TRBD2 aligns across 7 bases. J gave up 3 bases and V 1 base, and 7 bases lay outside the gene matches. The germline CDR1 and CDR2 sequences are MDHEN and SYDVKM. The CDR3 consists of 16 residues. The CDR3, as DNA: TGTGCCAGCAGTTTATTGGGCGGGAGTCTAACAGATACGCAGTATTTT. It is translated as CASSLLGGSLTDTQYF.

This clonotype has a count of ten or more. The genes are TRBV29-1 and TRBJ1-4, with D uncertain. CDR3 length: 11 residues. Trimming cost V 5 bases and J 5 bases, with 6 bases left between them. Germline values: CDR1 SQVTM, CDR2 ANQGSEA. CDR3 amino acids: CSVHTNEKLFF. For the CDR3, the DNA is TGCAGCGTTCACACCAATGAAAAACTGTTTTTT. Using reference TRBV29-1 and TRBJ1-4 for the parts outside the CDR3, the full variable domain is SAVISQKPSRDICQRGTSLTIQCQVDSQVTMMFWYRQQPGQSLTLIATANQGSEATYESGFVIDKFPISRPNLTFSTLTVSNMSPEDSSIYLCSVHTNEKLFFGSGTQLSVL.

This clonotype was detected a few times. This chain connects TRBV19 to TRBJ1-5; D might be TRBD1 (6 bases). V was trimmed by 7 bases and J by 3 bases, leaving 13 bases between them. The germline CDR1 and CDR2 sequences are LNHDA and SQIVND (reference sequence). The CDR3 runs 14 residues. In nucleotides, the CDR3 is TGTGCCAGTACGGATAGGGGGGTCAATCAGCCCCAGCATTTT. As protein: CASTDRGVNQPQHF.

The sample holds many counts of this clonotype. This chain joins TRBV20-1 and TRBJ2-5; no firm D call. The CDR3 is made up of 14 amino acids. Trimming stripped 5 bases from V and 1 base from J, with 14 bases between. The germline gives CDR1 DFQATT, CDR2 SNEGSKA (reference sequence). The CDR3 bases are TGCAGTGCTTACGACCAGCCCTCCCAAGAGACCCAGTACTTC. Its translation is CSAYDQPSQETQYF.

Of note for this clonotype: This may stem from a read error, because a much larger clone lies one nucleotide away. The gene calls are TRBV20-1 and TRBJ2-2, with D maybe TRBD1 (6 bases). This CDR3 is built from 12 residues. From germline, CDR1 is DFQATT and CDR2 SNEGSKA (reference sequence). The CDR3 region is CSANRETGELVF. In DNA, the CDR3 is TGCAGTGCTAACAGGGAAACCGGGGAGCTGGTTTTT.

The chain has TRBV7-9 and TRBJ1-2; tentative D call: TRBD1 (5 bases). Trimming took off 5 bases at V and 4 bases at J, with 11 bases between the two ends. CDR1 is SEHNR, CDR2 FQNEAQ, per germline (reference sequence). This CDR3 is 13 amino acids long. This CDR3 is CASSPYTGYGYTF. The CDR3 nucleotides are TGTGCCAGCAGCCCATACACAGGCTATGGCTACACCTTC.

The genes are TRBV27 and TRBJ2-7, with D tentatively TRBD1 or TRBD2 (6 bases each). The CDR3 has 14 residues. Per germline, CDR1 MNHEY and CDR2 SMNVEV (reference sequence). V lost 3 bases and J 4 bases, leaving 13 bases between the germline ends. This CDR3 is CASSFGGAKYEQYF. DNA for the CDR3: TGTGCCAGCAGTTTCGGGGGCGCAAAATACGAGCAGTACTTC.

This clonotype appeared a few times. This chain joins TRBV28 and TRBJ2-3; tentative D call: TRBD1 (6 bases). This CDR3 contains 18 residues. V was clipped by 3 bases and J by 5 bases, with 24 bases between them. CDR1 is MDHEN, CDR2 SYDVKM, per germline. In DNA, the CDR3 is TGTGCCAGCAGTTTCCGAACACCAGGGGTAAGCGCAGAAGATACGCAGTATTTT. This codes for CASSFRTPGVSAEDTQYF.

Concerning this clonotype itself: One junction end does not reproduce the germline sequence, and a read error may be involved. In DNA form, the CDR3 reads TGTGCCAGCAGTTACAGTCTAGCGGTAAACACCGGGGAGCTGGTTTTT. Protein sequence: CASSYSLAVNTGELVF. The gene calls are TRBV6-5 and TRBJ2-2; 7 bases map to TRBD2. Germline CDR1 MNHEY, CDR2 SVGAGI. The CDR3 length is 16 residues.

The chain joins TRBV4-1 to TRBJ1-4; D remains ambiguous. The CDR3 length is 17 residues. V lost 5 bases to trimming and J lost 0 bases, with 16 bases between them. CDR1 and CDR2 from the germline V gene are MGHRA and YSYEKL. Here the CDR3 DNA reads TGCGCCAGCAGCATTTGGGGAACGAGTGCAACTAATGAAAAACTGTTTTTT. It specifies CASSIWGTSATNEKLFF.

This clonotype showed up many times. The genes are TRBV28 and TRBJ1-5, with a weak D call TRBD1 (5 bases). Germline values: CDR1 MDHEN, CDR2 SYDVKM. CDR3 length equals 15 residues. Trimming removed 5 bases from V and 2 bases from J, with 13 bases in between. The CDR3: CASSELQGGNQPQHF. DNA for the CDR3: TGTGCCAGCAGTGAACTCCAGGGCGGCAATCAGCCCCAGCATTTT.